These T cell receptor beta chains were read from a single sample in a study of T cells after yellow fever vaccination. TCRdb used MiXCR to reprocess the 5' RACE reads, holding one entry per CDR3 protein. Found here are 350,000 to 450,000 distinct CDR3 sequences, around 20% of them singletons; the top ten hold 18%. The sequencing used PBMCs, collected before the yellow fever booster vaccination. Source of these receptors: a man aged 18 to 30 who received the YFV17D yellow fever vaccine. Each CDR3 is given with its conserved first and last residue. Fields, in order: J gene, D gene, clone size, V gene, CDR3 protein, CDR3 DNA. D genes are given only for firm matches. Not all rows give a size; the values are once, few, many and, for expanded clones, a class.

j_call: TRBJ2-7
d_call: TRBD1
clone_size: few
v_call: TRBV15
cdr3_aa: CATSSPDRGLYEQYF
cdr3_nt: TGTGCCACCAGCAGCCCAGACAGGGGGCTCTACGAGCAGTACTTC

j_call: TRBJ2-2
d_call: TRBD2
clone_size: NA
v_call: TRBV5-1
cdr3_aa: CASSERGFTGELFF
cdr3_nt: TGCGCCAGCAGCGAGCGGGGCTTCACCGGGGAGCTGTTTTTT

j_call: TRBJ2-2
d_call: NA
clone_size: NA
v_call: TRBV12-3/TRBV12-4
cdr3_aa: CASSFGGEAGELFF
cdr3_nt: TGTGCCAGCAGTTTTGGCGGGGAGGCCGGGGAGCTGTTTTTT

j_call: TRBJ2-3
d_call: TRBD2
clone_size: many
v_call: TRBV4-1
cdr3_aa: CASSQDLAGESTDTQYF
cdr3_nt: TGCGCCAGCAGCCAAGATTTAGCGGGGGAAAGCACAGATACGCAGTATTTT

j_call: TRBJ2-1
d_call: NA
clone_size: few
v_call: TRBV5-5
cdr3_aa: CASSYPTLTSYNEQFF
cdr3_nt: TGTGCCAGCAGCTATCCCACATTGACCTCCTACAATGAGCAGTTCTTC

j_call: TRBJ2-5
d_call: NA
clone_size: few
v_call: TRBV11-1
cdr3_aa: CASNSKGEGETQYF
cdr3_nt: TGTGCCAGCAACTCCAAGGGGGAAGGGGAGACCCAGTACTTC

j_call: TRBJ2-5
d_call: NA
clone_size: few
v_call: TRBV20-1
cdr3_aa: CSASVLGAQGTQYF
cdr3_nt: TGCAGTGCTAGTGTCTTGGGGGCCCAGGGGACCCAGTACTTC

j_call: TRBJ1-2
d_call: NA
clone_size: NA
v_call: TRBV9
cdr3_aa: CASSVAGREYGYTF
cdr3_nt: TGTGCCAGCAGCGTAGCGGGCAGGGAGTATGGCTACACCTTC

j_call: TRBJ2-7
d_call: NA
clone_size: NA
v_call: TRBV4-3
cdr3_aa: CASSQESSVDGYEQYF
cdr3_nt: TGCGCCAGCAGCCAAGAGTCCAGCGTGGACGGCTACGAGCAGTACTTC

j_call: TRBJ2-3
d_call: TRBD2
clone_size: many
v_call: TRBV12-3/TRBV12-4
cdr3_aa: CASSPVFGGGDTQYF
cdr3_nt: TGTGCCAGCAGTCCAGTATTCGGGGGGGGAGATACGCAGTATTTT

j_call: TRBJ1-1
d_call: NA
clone_size: NA
v_call: TRBV4-2
cdr3_aa: CASSRERTLNTEAFF
cdr3_nt: TGTGCCAGCAGCAGGGAAAGGACATTGAACACTGAAGCTTTCTTT

j_call: TRBJ2-2
d_call: NA
clone_size: few
v_call: TRBV4-2
cdr3_aa: CASSLQPGQNTGELFF
cdr3_nt: TGTGCCAGCAGCCTCCAGCCGGGACAGAACACCGGGGAGCTGTTTTTT

j_call: TRBJ2-3
d_call: TRBD1
clone_size: many
v_call: TRBV19
cdr3_aa: CASSPSSRGSDTQYF
cdr3_nt: TGTGCCAGTAGCCCGAGTAGCAGGGGGTCGGATACGCAGTATTTT

j_call: TRBJ2-7
d_call: NA
clone_size: few
v_call: TRBV6-6
cdr3_aa: CASSLGQPPSEQYF
cdr3_nt: TGTGCCAGCAGTCTGGGACAACCGCCCTCCGAGCAGTACTTC

j_call: TRBJ2-5
d_call: NA
clone_size: NA
v_call: TRBV6-5
cdr3_aa: CASSYGGDQETQYF
cdr3_nt: TGTGCCAGCAGTTACGGCGGGGATCAAGAGACCCAGTACTTC

j_call: TRBJ2-2
d_call: NA
clone_size: few
v_call: TRBV11-3
cdr3_aa: CASSTQMGTINTGELFF
cdr3_nt: TGTGCCAGCAGCACCCAAATGGGGACGATCAACACCGGGGAGCTGTTTTTT

j_call: TRBJ2-1
d_call: NA
clone_size: few
v_call: TRBV15
cdr3_aa: CATSREPPNEQFF
cdr3_nt: TGTGCCACCAGCAGAGAACCACCCAATGAGCAGTTCTTC

j_call: TRBJ2-3
d_call: TRBD1
clone_size: NA
v_call: TRBV4-2
cdr3_aa: CASSQSPGQDTDTQYF
cdr3_nt: TGTGCCAGCAGCCAATCCCCGGGACAGGACACAGATACGCAGTATTTT

j_call: TRBJ2-5
d_call: NA
clone_size: NA
v_call: TRBV2
cdr3_aa: CASTRQETQYF
cdr3_nt: TGTGCCAGCACCAGGCAAGAGACCCAGTACTTC

j_call: TRBJ1-2
d_call: TRBD1
clone_size: few
v_call: TRBV6-5
cdr3_aa: CASSYWDRGYGYTF
cdr3_nt: TGTGCCAGCAGTTATTGGGACAGGGGTTATGGCTACACCTTC

j_call: TRBJ2-3
d_call: NA
clone_size: few
v_call: TRBV10-3
cdr3_aa: CAIKEGAATDTQYF
cdr3_nt: TGTGCCATCAAGGAAGGCGCGGCCACAGATACGCAGTATTTT

j_call: TRBJ1-1
d_call: NA
clone_size: few
v_call: TRBV6-5
cdr3_aa: CASRARVLNTEAFF
cdr3_nt: TGTGCCAGCAGGGCCCGAGTTCTGAACACTGAAGCTTTCTTT

j_call: TRBJ2-7
d_call: NA
clone_size: NA
v_call: TRBV5-1
cdr3_aa: CASSLGGYLDEQYF
cdr3_nt: TGCGCCAGCAGCTTGGGAGGGTATCTTGACGAGCAGTACTTC

j_call: TRBJ1-6
d_call: NA
clone_size: NA
v_call: TRBV12-3/TRBV12-4
cdr3_aa: CASIRQRTYNSPLHF
cdr3_nt: TGTGCCAGCATTAGACAGAGAACCTATAATTCACCCCTCCACTTT

j_call: TRBJ2-2
d_call: TRBD2
clone_size: many
v_call: TRBV5-1
cdr3_aa: CASSLTAGHTGELFF
cdr3_nt: TGCGCCAGCAGCTTAACAGCGGGGCACACCGGGGAGCTGTTTTTT

j_call: TRBJ2-1
d_call: TRBD2
clone_size: NA
v_call: TRBV5-6
cdr3_aa: CASSLTSGTNNEQFF
cdr3_nt: TGTGCCAGCAGCTTGACCTCCGGGACTAACAATGAGCAGTTCTTC

j_call: TRBJ1-1
d_call: NA
clone_size: NA
v_call: TRBV5-1
cdr3_aa: CASAAVVGEAFF
cdr3_nt: TGCGCCAGCGCGGCGGTGGTGGGGGAAGCTTTCTTT

j_call: TRBJ2-7
d_call: NA
clone_size: few
v_call: TRBV20-1
cdr3_aa: CSARNSYEQYF
cdr3_nt: TGCAGTGCTAGAAACTCCTACGAGCAGTACTTC

j_call: TRBJ1-1
d_call: NA
clone_size: few
v_call: TRBV6-5
cdr3_aa: CASSYSDAAEAFF
cdr3_nt: TGTGCCAGCAGTTACTCCGACGCAGCTGAAGCTTTCTTT